The source of this T cell receptor (beta chain) is a study of cytomegalovirus exposure and HLA in healthy donors. 60 Vbeta and 13 Jbeta primers were used in PCR. Libraries were prepared by immunoSEQ multiplex PCR; TCRdb keeps only in-frame clonotypes and omits some of them. The sample includes roughly 140,000 clones, about 76% of them seen just once. The CDR3 runs 16 residues. Germline V lookup: CDR1 KGHSH, CDR2 LQKENI. V was clipped by 5 bases and J by 4 bases; unmatched bases: 11. The receptor was isolated from a human donor in good health. Source material: PBMCs. The chain carries TRBV18 and TRBJ2-1; 7 bases match TRBD1. CDR3 amino acids: CASSLLDRVSYNEQFF. CDR3 nucleotide sequence: TGTGCCAGCTCATTACTCGACAGGGTCTCGTACAATGAGCAGTTCTTC.